This T cell receptor beta chain was identified during a study of beta chain features in type 1 diabetes. Study results and limitations: No resolution was reached here on whether HLA type influences TCRB rearrangement. Shorter TCRB CDR3s, moderately but significantly so, marked every one of the four CD4+ subsets in Type 1 diabetes patients.

Each population that was sorted was more than 95% pure. All of the isolated RNA was reverse transcribed, so expressed TCRB transcripts were sequenced. Profiling relied on immunoSEQ multiplex PCR, and the TCRdb table lists in-frame clones only, not all of them. The sample holds 600,000 or so clones, around 11% seen once. Germline CDR1 reads SGHTA; CDR2 reads FQGTGA. The V segment lost 2 bases and the J segment 8 bases; nucleotides outside the gene matches: 4. This CDR3 contains 13 residues. Only a few counts were recorded for this clone. The antigen is not known. The sample comprised naive CD4+ T cells from blood. This chain joins TRBV7-3 and TRBJ1-1, with 8 bases aligning to TRBD1. The sequence was obtained from a young man with type 1 diabetes. CDR3 nucleotides: TGTGCCAGCAGCTTAGCAAGGACAGGGGAAGCTTTCTTT. It translates to CASSLARTGEAFF.